Shown below are 10 T cell receptor beta chains from a single sample sequenced in a study of T cell responses to AZD1222 COVID-19 vaccine. Sequencing was performed with immunoSEQ multiplex PCR; in TCRdb, only in-frame clones are kept and a portion is missing. The sample contains about 100,000 clones, around nine tenths of which appear only once. Here the sequenced sample was peripheral blood, taken on day 0 of MenACWY control vaccination. Source of these receptors: an adult in good health.

The gene calls are TRBV19 and TRBJ2-7; 7 positions agree with TRBD1. The CDR3 loop spans 13 amino acids. With 6 bases clipped from V and 3 bases from J, the junction kept 5 bases outside the gene matches. The germline V gene encodes CDR1 LNHDA and CDR2 SQIVND (reference sequence). The CDR3 DNA sequence: TGTGCCAGTAGCTTGGGACAGATCTACGAGCAGTACTTC. Protein product: CASSLGQIYEQYF.

This clone was counted once. The chain recombines TRBV30 with TRBJ1-1; maybe TRBD1 (5 bases). The CDR3 totals 12 residues. Looked up from germline, CDR1 is GTSNPN and CDR2 is SVGIG (reference sequence). V was trimmed by 0 bases and J by 3 bases, leaving 5 bases between them. The CDR3 loop is CAWSVRDTEAFF. CDR3 nucleotide sequence: TGTGCCTGGAGTGTCAGGGACACTGAAGCTTTCTTT.

This clone was seen a single time. The rearrangement joins TRBV23-1 to TRBJ1-4; D is undetermined. TRBV23-1 is treated as an ORF (open reading frame) with a function not yet certain. The CDR3 loop spans 15 amino acids. The V end lost 0 bases, the J end lost 7 bases, and 12 bases lay between the germline ends. The CDR3 loop is CASSQSGQEGEKLFF. The CDR3 nucleotides read TGCGCCAGCAGTCAATCTGGGCAGGAGGGTGAAAAACTGTTTTTT.

The chain is built from TRBV3-1 (or the pseudogene TRBV3-2) and TRBJ2-7; D may match TRBD1 or TRBD2 (5 bases each). Germline CDR1 and CDR2: LGHDT and YNNKEL (reference sequence). V lost 0 bases and J 8 bases, leaving 8 bases between the germline ends. The CDR3 is 12 amino acids. CDR3 amino acids: CASSQDWDQQYF. CDR3 coding DNA: TGTGCCAGCAGCCAAGATTGGGACCAGCAGTACTTC.

V and J are TRBV5-4 and TRBJ2-7; 8 bases fit TRBD1. The CDR3 covers 15 residues. Germline V lookup: CDR1 SGHNT, CDR2 YYREEE (reference sequence). The V and J ends lost 2 bases and 5 bases, in that order; junction bases with no gene match: 9. CDR3 in amino acids: CASSFRQGRDNEQYF. CDR3 coding DNA: TGTGCCAGCAGCTTTAGACAGGGGAGAGACAACGAGCAGTACTTC.

V usage is TRBV27 and J usage is TRBJ2-7; 9 bases fit TRBD1. V gave up 5 bases and J gave up 9 bases; unmatched junction bases: 14. Germline V gene data show CDR1 as MNHEY and CDR2 as SMNVEV (reference sequence). The CDR3 loop spans 15 amino acids. CDR3 in amino acids: CASSPNRDRVLGQYF. DNA for the CDR3: TGTGCCAGCAGTCCAAACCGGGACAGGGTGTTGGGGCAGTACTTC.

This chain uses TRBV5-1 with TRBJ2-2; 15 bases align to TRBD2. This CDR3 is 19 amino acids long. Germline CDR1 is SGHRS and CDR2 is YFSETQ. J was trimmed by 4 bases and V by 4 bases; bases with no gene match: 11. Here the CDR3 DNA reads TGCGCCAGCAGCCCACGATCCGGGACTAGCGGGGGGATCACCGGGGAGCTGTTTTTT. This translates into CASSPRSGTSGGITGELFF.

V usage is TRBV27 and J usage is TRBJ2-3; TRBD2 matches at 7 bases. Germline CDR1 is MNHEY and CDR2 is SMNVEV (reference sequence). Trimming removed 2 bases from V and 15 bases from J; junction bases left unmatched: 11. This CDR3 comprises 13 residues. CDR3: CASSLGGAGESYF. The CDR3 DNA reads as TGTGCCAGCAGTTTAGGTGGGGCGGGGGAGTCTTATTTT.

The chain is built from TRBV4-1 and TRBJ1-5; D is unclear. CDR3 length: 13 residues. The ends were cut back, 2 bases at V and 3 bases at J, with 5 bases in the middle. The germline gives CDR1 MGHRA, CDR2 YSYEKL. CDR3 protein: CASSQYNNQPQHF. CDR3 nucleotide sequence: TGCGCCAGCAGCCAATACAACAATCAGCCCCAGCATTTT.

This clone was observed a single time. The chain is built from TRBV7-2 and TRBJ2-7; D is undetermined. The germline V gene encodes CDR1 SGHTA and CDR2 FQGNSA. The CDR3 is made up of 14 amino acids. V lost 5 bases and J lost 2, with 13 bases in between. CDR3 in amino acids: CASSQKRWPYEQYF. As DNA, the CDR3 is TGTGCCAGCAGCCAAAAGAGGTGGCCCTACGAGCAGTACTTC.